This is a list of T cell receptor beta chains from one sample in a study of T cells in Graves' hyperthyroidism and ophthalmopathy. MiXCR, applied by TCRdb to the multiplex PCR reads, yields one record per CDR3 protein. The data hold some 600,000 distinct CDR3 sequences, with roughly 13% observed a single time. Material for sequencing was blood. These receptors originate from a woman aged 25 to 45 with Graves' hyperthyroidism that later progressed to Graves' ophthalmopathy. Each CDR3 is given with its conserved first and last residue. D genes are given only for firm matches. Size tells how often a clone was seen (once, few, many) or the class of an expanded clone, and some rows leave it out.

V gene	clone size	D gene	CDR3 length	J gene	CDR3 DNA	CDR3 protein
TRBV24-1	many	TRBD1	13	TRBJ1-1	TGTGCCACCAGTGTTACAGGGGGCACTGAAGCTTTCTTT	CATSVTGGTEAFF
TRBV30	many	TRBD2	13	TRBJ2-5	TGTGCCTGTACTAGCGTGTTTCAAGAGACCCAGTACTTC	CACTSVFQETQYF
TRBV28	many	.	13	TRBJ1-1	TGTGCCAGCAGCTCAGGGGTGTACACTGAAGCTTTCTTT	CASSSGVYTEAFF
TRBV4-1	once	.	22	TRBJ2-3	TGCGCCAGCAGCGCGAGGGGGACGGATCGTAATACCTTCACACCTAGCACAGATACGCAGTATTTT	CASSARGTDRNTFTPSTDTQYF
TRBV7-9	many	.	15	TRBJ2-7	TGTGCCAGCAGCATCGCCGGGACTCAAGGCAACGAGCAGTACTTC	CASSIAGTQGNEQYF
TRBV3-1	many	.	15	TRBJ1-5	TGTGCCAGCAGCCCTACACCAGGTAGCAATCAGCCCCAGCATTTT	CASSPTPGSNQPQHF
TRBV30	many	.	16	TRBJ2-1	TGTGCCTGGAGTGTACGCGGGCAGGATTCCTACAATGAGCAGTTCTTC	CAWSVRGQDSYNEQFF
TRBV27	many	TRBD1	15	TRBJ1-4	TGTGCCAGCAGTTTATATAGAGGGGGCAATGAAAAACTGTTTTTT	CASSLYRGGNEKLFF
TRBV6-2/TRBV6-3	many	TRBD1	15	TRBJ1-4	TGTGCCAGCAGGTGGACAGGGGCGGCTAATGAAAAACTGTTTTTT	CASRWTGAANEKLFF
TRBV7-9	many	.	14	TRBJ2-5	TGTGCCAGCAGCTTAGGGAGTAGTCGGGAGACCCAGTACTTC	CASSLGSSRETQYF
TRBV7-2	.	TRBD2	14	TRBJ2-1	TGTGCCAGCAGCCAACTAGCGGCCTACAATGAGCAGTTCTTC	CASSQLAAYNEQFF
TRBV20-1	many	.	15	TRBJ1-3	TGCAGTGCTAGAGCGGGCCTCAACTCTGGAAACACCATATATTTT	CSARAGLNSGNTIYF
TRBV2	many	TRBD1	14	TRBJ1-3	TGTGCCAGCCGACAGGGGGCAGATGGAAACACCATATATTTT	CASRQGADGNTIYF
TRBV28	many	.	12	TRBJ1-1	TGTGCCAGCAGTTTACTGCACACTGAAGCTTTCTTT	CASSLLHTEAFF
TRBV7-8	.	.	15	TRBJ1-2	TGTGCCAGCAGCTTAGCGTACGGGGGAGACTATGGCTACACCTTC	CASSLAYGGDYGYTF
TRBV12-3/TRBV12-4	many	TRBD1	14	TRBJ1-1	TGTGCCAGCAGTTCCCGGGACAGGAACACTGAAGCTTTCTTT	CASSSRDRNTEAFF
TRBV5-1	many	.	15	TRBJ1-4	TGCGCCAGCACCCAGGCGGGCAGGGAAAATGAAAAACTGTTTTTT	CASTQAGRENEKLFF
TRBV18	many	.	15	TRBJ2-3	TGTGCCAGCTCACCACCCCATCATTTCACAGATACGCAGTATTTT	CASSPPHHFTDTQYF
TRBV20-1	many	TRBD1	15	TRBJ1-4	TGCAGTGCTAGAAACCAGGGGGCGGATAATGAAAAACTGTTTTTT	CSARNQGADNEKLFF
TRBV27	many	.	15	TRBJ2-3	TGTGCCAGCAGTGGACGAGTAGTGAGCACAGATACGCAGTATTTT	CASSGRVVSTDTQYF
TRBV25-1	.	.	14	TRBJ2-7	TGTGCCAGCGTAGATACTCCCAGGTCCTACGAGCAGTACTTC	CASVDTPRSYEQYF
TRBV4-1	many	.	14	TRBJ2-5	TGCGCCAGCAGCCAAGGGGCGTCAGGAGAGACCCAGTACTTC	CASSQGASGETQYF
TRBV7-2	many	.	15	TRBJ2-3	TGTGCCAGCAGCCCCACGGGACCCATTACAGATACGCAGTATTTT	CASSPTGPITDTQYF
TRBV7-2	many	.	13	TRBJ2-7	TGTGCCAGCAGCTTAGGGGGAATTTACGAGCAGTACTTC	CASSLGGIYEQYF
TRBV5-1	many	.	15	TRBJ2-1	TGCGCCAGCAGCTTGCAGGATATCTCCTACAATGAGCAGTTCTTC	CASSLQDISYNEQFF
TRBV20-1	.	.	12	TRBJ2-7	TGCAGTGCTAGGTCTAGGGAACACGAGCAGTACTTC	CSARSREHEQYF
TRBV6-1	many	.	11	TRBJ1-2	TGTGCCAGCAGGGACTACTATGGCTACACCTTC	CASRDYYGYTF
TRBV7-2	many	TRBD1	15	TRBJ1-1	TGTGCCAGCAGCTTAGGCGGGACAGGGATGACTGAAGCTTTCTTT	CASSLGGTGMTEAFF
TRBV7-2	many	TRBD2	15	TRBJ2-3	TGTGCCAGCTCGCCGATGGCTAGCGGGGCAGATACGCAGTATTTT	CASSPMASGADTQYF
TRBV3-1	many	TRBD1	14	TRBJ1-1	TGTGCCAGCAGCGGACGACAGGGGGGCACTGAAGCTTTCTTT	CASSGRQGGTEAFF
TRBV6-2/TRBV6-3	many	.	13	TRBJ1-2	TGTGCCAGCATCCACAGGTCCGGAAATGGCTACACCTTC	CASIHRSGNGYTF
TRBV5-1	.	.	13	TRBJ2-1	TGCGCCAGCATCTTGGGCCGGATCAATGAGCAGTTCTTC	CASILGRINEQFF
TRBV27	many	.	14	TRBJ2-5	TGTGCCAGCAGTTCCCGGACAGTCCAAGAGACCCAGTACTTC	CASSSRTVQETQYF
TRBV24-1	many	.	15	TRBJ2-1	TGTGCCACCAGTGATCAACAGGGGGGGCAAAATGAGCAGTTCTTC	CATSDQQGGQNEQFF
TRBV20-1	many	.	10	TRBJ2-7	TGCAGTGCTACAACCTACGAGCAGTACTTC	CSATTYEQYF
TRBV28	many	.	14	TRBJ2-7	TGTGCCAGCAGTTTATATACAGGCTCCTACGAGCAGTACTTC	CASSLYTGSYEQYF
TRBV11-1	many	.	15	TRBJ1-1	TGTGCCAGCAGCTTAGCCATCGGCGGGGACACTGAAGCTTTCTTT	CASSLAIGGDTEAFF
TRBV6-1	.	TRBD2	13	TRBJ2-3	TGTGCCATCGGACTAGCGGGCACAGATACGCAGTATTTT	CAIGLAGTDTQYF
TRBV12-3/TRBV12-4	many	.	13	TRBJ2-7	TGTGCCAGCAGTTTTAGGGGAATCCACGAGCAGTACTTC	CASSFRGIHEQYF
TRBV2	many	TRBD1	14	TRBJ1-1	TGTGCCAGCAGGAAGACAGGGGGCGAATCTGAAGCTTTCTTT	CASRKTGGESEAFF
TRBV12-3/TRBV12-4	many	.	17	TRBJ2-3	TGTGCCAGCAGTCCCGATTTGGGTATAGGGGGCACAGATACGCAGTATTTT	CASSPDLGIGGTDTQYF
TRBV9	few	.	15	TRBJ2-7	TGTGCCAGCAGCGTAGCTGGGGACTGGACCTACGAGCAGTACTTC	CASSVAGDWTYEQYF
TRBV12-3/TRBV12-4	many	TRBD2	15	TRBJ2-7	TGTGCCAGCAGTTCTAGGACTAGCGGGAGGCCCGAGCAGTACTTC	CASSSRTSGRPEQYF
TRBV12-3/TRBV12-4	.	TRBD1	18	TRBJ2-1	TGTGCCAGCAGTTCCGGGGATTCGGGACAGGGGGCGCAGAATGAGCAGTTCTTC	CASSSGDSGQGAQNEQFF
TRBV20-1	many	TRBD2	15	TRBJ2-1	TGCAGTGTGTATAATAGCGGGACCCCCCGGAATGAGCAGTTCTTC	CSVYNSGTPRNEQFF
TRBV7-2	many	TRBD2	14	TRBJ2-3	TGTGCCAGCAGTCCCGGACTAGCGACAGATACGCAGTATTTT	CASSPGLATDTQYF
TRBV11-3	many	.	15	TRBJ2-7	TGTGCCAGCAGCTTAGATCAGGGTTTTACCTACGAGCAGTACTTC	CASSLDQGFTYEQYF
TRBV28	many	TRBD1	17	TRBJ1-2	TGTGCCAGCAGTGGACCGGGACAGGTTCCCTCTCCGGTGGGCTACACCTTC	CASSGPGQVPSPVGYTF
TRBV4-2	.	.	14	TRBJ1-1	TGTGCCAGCAGCCAAGGGCTTCGGGGAACTGAAGCTTTCTTT	CASSQGLRGTEAFF
TRBV28	many	.	15	TRBJ1-2	TGTGCCAGCAGTAATTCGGGCTTGGGGCGCTATGGCTACACCTTC	CASSNSGLGRYGYTF
TRBV5-1	.	.	14	TRBJ2-5	TGCGCCAGCACCAAGGTCCGGGACCAAGGGACCCAGTACTTC	CASTKVRDQGTQYF
TRBV12-3/TRBV12-4	once	TRBD1	11	TRBJ2-7	TGTGCCGGCAGTGACAGGGGGCAGCAGTACTTC	CAGSDRGQQYF
TRBV11-3	many	.	14	TRBJ1-1	TGTGCCAGCAGCGACTCAGGGTTGGACACTGAAGCTTTCTTT	CASSDSGLDTEAFF
TRBV20-1	many	.	15	TRBJ1-4	TGCAGTGCTAGTGGTCTTGCAGCAACTAATGAAAAACTGTTTTTT	CSASGLAATNEKLFF
TRBV24-1	many	TRBD1	14	TRBJ1-5	TGTGCCACCAGTGATCGAACAGGGGATCAGCCCCAGCATTTT	CATSDRTGDQPQHF
TRBV9	few	.	12	TRBJ1-1	TGTGCCAGCAGCCTTGACAACGAAGAAGCTTTCTTT	CASSLDNEEAFF
TRBV12-3/TRBV12-4	many	TRBD2	14	TRBJ2-7	TGTGCCAGCAGCCGGACTAGCGGGAGTCGCGAGCAGTACTTC	CASSRTSGSREQYF
TRBV3-1	.	TRBD2	20	TRBJ2-1	TGTGCCAGCAGCCAACTCGGACTAGCGGGAGGATTACCAATTTTCAATGAGCAGTTCTTC	CASSQLGLAGGLPIFNEQFF
TRBV19	few	.	15	TRBJ1-1	TGTGCCAGTAGTCCCCTCCGAGGGGGGAACACTGAAGCTTTCTTT	CASSPLRGGNTEAFF